The T cell receptor (beta chain) described here comes from a study of T-cell memory formation after mild COVID-19 (dated by TCRdb to the early 2020s). About the investigation overall: TCR sequence clusters from the two donors were found to be largely donor specific. T-cell clones expanding and contracting after mild COVID-19 in two donors were tracked by longitudinal TCRalpha and TCRbeta repertoire sequencing. Two young, previously healthy adult volunteers, one female and one male, were included in the cohort. General study outcomes and caveats: Balanced CD4/CD8 phenotypes were observed for clones contracting from day 15 to 85, whereas a bias towards CD4+ was observed for a second wave of clones expanding from day 15 to 37. Contracting CD4+ clones were found mainly in CM and EM memory subsets, while CD8+ clones were enriched in EMRA. SARS-CoV-2 specificity was not confirmed for the second-wave clones peaking on day 37. The study included only a couple of mild cases, and larger cohorts that include severe cases with pre-infection samples were judged to be necessary. Some responding clones were detected in pre-infection memory, which suggested that pre-existing cross-reactive memory T cells had joined the SARS-CoV-2 response.

Ficoll-Paque density gradient centrifugation was the method used to isolate PBMCs. This clonotype was observed many times. Its binding antigen is unknown. No per-base quality is available; no much larger clone lies one base away. Sequenced on an Illumina NovaSeq 6000. Using 5'RACE with constant-segment primers, TCRalpha and TCRbeta cDNA libraries were constructed, with sample barcodes and unique molecular identifiers added in the process. Trizol reagent was used to extract RNA from every sample. Amplification of the libraries took two PCR steps, and the second step added a second sample barcode plus Illumina TruSeq adapters. Libraries were sequenced on an Illumina NovaSeq with 2 x 150 bp paired-end reads. The authors' analysis ran thus. Reads were demultiplexed and collapsed into UMI-guided consensus sequences with migec v1.2.7. With mixcr v2.1.11, UMI consensuses were aligned to TRA and TRB V and J templates and assembled into clonotypes. Expanded or contracted clonotypes were those called significant by both edgeR and NoisET, with noise models trained on biological replicates. For edgeR calls, a false discovery rate-adjusted p below 0.01 and a log2 fold-change threshold of 1 were applied. As an exploratory analysis of dynamics, max-normalized trajectories of the 1000 most abundant clonotypes were examined with PCA combined with hierarchical clustering. Separately sequenced CD4+ and CD8+ repertoires were used to assign a CD4 or CD8 phenotype to each responding clone. TCRdb applied fastp at Q25 and MiXCR to the public reads, then kept only in-frame beta chains. Here each entry gathers all rows of one CDR3 protein and keeps the most common genes and DNA. The V and J calls and clone size come from TCRdb's table, not from the authors' own analysis. In this sample the table shows approximately 300,000 distinct CDR3 sequences, 15% to 20% of which occur a single time. The top ten hold roughly 20% of the sample.

Trimming at the junction amounts to 8 bases on V and 6 bases on J, and the germline ends lie 15 bases apart. CDR1 and CDR2 (LGHNA, YSLEER) derive from the germline V gene. Reading from cysteine to phenylalanine, the CDR3 counts 13 amino acids. CDR3 DNA only is kept here, 39 bases in frame from base 1. This clonotype was obtained from a young man who had mild COVID-19 (a few samples of this study predate the infection). The sample titles of this study are shuffled in the database, so cell type and time point are left out; the donor was told from shared clones. The chain employs TRBV4-3 and TRBJ2-3; the D gene lacks a confident call. The sequenced material came from PBMCs or a T cell subset sorted from them (not recorded which). The CDR3 protein: CASAGAHRDTQYF. The nucleotide sequence reads as follows: TGCGCCAGCGCCGGTGCCCATCGGGATACGCAGTATTTT.